Each of the 25 T cell receptor beta chains below was sequenced from the same sample in a study of T cell responses to AZD1222 COVID-19 vaccine. Measured with immunoSEQ multiplex PCR; TCRdb has only the in-frame clones, and not every one. The top ten clones hold under 5% of a sample with over 45,000 clones, about 85% of them seen once. The sequencing here drew on peripheral blood, taken on day 0 of AZD1222 vaccination. These receptors were obtained from an adult in good health.

This chain joins TRBV3-1 (or the pseudogene TRBV3-2) and TRBJ1-1; 7 bases are shared with TRBD1. Germline CDR1 and CDR2: LGHDT and YNNKEL (reference sequence). CDR3 length: 16 residues. The J segment lost 2 bases and the V segment lost 0 bases, leaving 6 bases of the junction unmatched. DNA for the CDR3: TGTGCCAGCAGCCAAGAGTGGACAGGATTTAACACTGAAGCTTTCTTT. Its translation: CASSQEWTGFNTEAFF.

This chain connects TRBV4-2 to TRBJ1-2, with D maybe TRBD1 (6 bases). With 1 base removed from V and 6 bases from J, the gap between germline ends came to 12 bases. Germline CDR1 reads LGHNA; CDR2 reads YNFKEQ. The CDR3 has 14 amino acids. CDR3 residues: CASSQGGQIDGYTF. In DNA, the CDR3 is TGTGCCAGCAGCCAAGGGGGGCAAATCGATGGCTACACCTTC.

J is TRBJ1-5 and V is TRBV6-5; the D gene is possibly TRBD1 (5 bases). The germline V gene has CDR1 MNHEY and CDR2 SVGAGI. The CDR3 runs 14 residues. Between the trimmed V and J ends, which lost 7 bases and 7 bases, there was a span of 17 bases. The CDR3 protein is CASTNGTPAQPQHF. The CDR3 DNA is TGTGCCAGCACTAACGGGACTCCGGCCCAGCCCCAGCATTTT.

The chain is built from TRBV7-2 and TRBJ1-4; D may be TRBD1 (6 bases). Germline V gene lookup returns CDR1 SGHTA and CDR2 FQGNSA. The V gene lost 2 bases and the J gene lost 7 bases, with 14 bases spanning the gap. CDR3 length equals 15 residues. CDR3 region: CASSLNGQGSEKLFF. CDR3 nucleotide sequence: TGTGCCAGCAGCTTAAACGGGCAGGGGAGTGAAAAACTGTTTTTT.

The genes are TRBV23-1 and TRBJ1-5; tentative D call: TRBD1 (5 bases). TRBV23-1 is reported as an ORF; its role is uncertain. Trimming cost V 0 bases and J 3 bases, with 15 bases left between them. CDR3 size: 17 residues. This CDR3 reads CASSQSAAGRANQPQHF. The CDR3 nucleotides read TGCGCCAGCAGTCAATCGGCGGCAGGGAGGGCCAATCAGCCCCAGCATTTT.

This chain uses TRBV19 with TRBJ1-5; 10 bases agree with TRBD1. V trimming: 5 bases; J trimming: 1 base; junction bases outside the gene matches: 11. CDR1 and CDR2 (germline): LNHDA, SQIVND (reference sequence). This CDR3 has 18 residues. In DNA form, the CDR3 reads TGTGCCAGTAGTCGGGTCCCGGGACAGGGGTTCAGCAATCAGCCCCAGCATTTT. Its protein is CASSRVPGQGFSNQPQHF.

The chain links TRBV29-1 to TRBJ2-2; a possible D gene is TRBD1 (5 bases). CDR1 is SQVTM, CDR2 ANQGSEA, per germline. Trimming left V 7 bases short and J 4 bases short, with 7 bases between. CDR3 size: 11 residues. Here the CDR3 reads CSAGRTGELFF. The CDR3 DNA reads as TGCAGCGCAGGGCGCACCGGGGAGCTGTTTTTT.

The rearrangement uses TRBV19 and TRBJ1-3, with 7 nucleotides matching TRBD1. This CDR3 is 14 amino acids long. V shed 5 bases and J 4 bases; nucleotides not matched to a gene: 5. Germline-derived CDR1 and CDR2 are LNHDA and SQIVND (reference sequence). Here the CDR3 reads CASSAGTAGNTIYF. The CDR3, as DNA: TGTGCCAGTAGTGCCGGGACAGCCGGAAACACCATATATTTT.

This chain links TRBV6-5 with TRBJ2-2; TRBD1 matches at 8 bases. Trimming cost V 1 base and J 2 bases; bases outside gene matches: 3. The length of the CDR3 is 16 residues. CDR1 is MNHEY and CDR2 is SVGAGI in the germline V gene. The CDR3 loop reads CASSYWDRPNTGELFF. CDR3 in DNA: TGTGCCAGCAGTTACTGGGACAGGCCAAACACCGGGGAGCTGTTTTTT.

J is TRBJ1-1 and V is TRBV18; possible D gene TRBD1, 5 bases. There are 14 residues in the CDR3. Trimming left V 3 bases short and J 1 base short, with 9 bases between. The V gene's germline CDR1 is KGHSH and CDR2 LQKENI. CDR3 nucleotide sequence: TGTGCCAGCTCACCCCAGGACAAGAACACTGAAGCTTTCTTT. Protein: CASSPQDKNTEAFF.

V is TRBV7-3 and J is TRBJ1-1, with D hard to call. Trimming removed 1 base at V and 5 bases at J, with 11 bases between. Germline V lookup: CDR1 SGHTA, CDR2 FQGTGA. This CDR3 contains 14 residues. CDR3 in amino acids: CASSLNGRWTEAFF. The CDR3 region has the DNA TGTGCCAGCAGCTTAAACGGCCGGTGGACTGAAGCTTTCTTT.

The chain joins TRBV11-3 to TRBJ2-3; weak D call: TRBD1 (6 bases). V was pared by 5 bases and J by 3 bases, with 12 bases between. Germline CDR1 is SGHNT and CDR2 is YENEEA. The length of the CDR3 is 14 residues. CDR3 protein: CASSLYGTTDTQYF. Here the CDR3 DNA reads TGTGCCAGCAGCCTGTACGGGACAACAGATACGCAGTATTTT.

In nucleotides, the CDR3 is TGTGCCAGCAGCCCCCGGGACCAGCGTGGGTCACCCCTCCACTTT. Translation gives CASSPRDQRGSPLHF. This chain joins TRBV2 and TRBJ1-6; maybe TRBD1 (5 bases). The CDR3 runs to 15 residues. With 6 bases removed from V and 10 bases from J, the gap between germline ends came to 19 bases. CDR1 is SNHLY, CDR2 FYNNEI, per germline.

The chain employs TRBV13 and TRBJ2-5; D may be TRBD2 (6 bases). The CDR3 spans 16 residues. V lost 6 bases and J lost 4, with 21 bases in between. The germline gives CDR1 PRHDT, CDR2 FYEKMQ (reference sequence). The CDR3 spells CASSGGGVRPGETQYF. The CDR3 DNA reads TGTGCCAGCAGTGGTGGCGGGGTTCGGCCTGGAGAGACCCAGTACTTC.

The chain is built from TRBV5-1 and TRBJ2-3, with 10 bases fitting TRBD2. The length of the CDR3 is 17 residues. CDR1 SGHRS and CDR2 YFSETQ come from the germline V gene. J was trimmed by 3 bases and V by 4 bases; bases with no gene match: 11. The CDR3 coding sequence is TGCGCCAGCAGCCCCCGAGGCCTAGCGGGGGTAACAGATACGCAGTATTTT. It yields the protein CASSPRGLAGVTDTQYF.

This clone was seen only a few times. This rearrangement joins TRBV7-2 to TRBJ1-5; 7 bases line up with TRBD1. With V trimmed by 5 bases and J by 5 bases, 3 bases remained unmatched. Germline V CDR1 and CDR2: SGHTA, FQGNSA. The CDR3 has 13 amino acids. CDR3 nucleotide sequence: TGTGCCAGCAGCACCGACAGGGATCAGCCCCAGCATTTT. It specifies CASSTDRDQPQHF. The whole variable domain, filled in from reference TRBV7-2 and TRBJ1-5, reads GAGVSQSPSNKVTEKGKDVELRCDPISGHTALYWYRQSLGQGLEFLIYFQGNSAPDKSGLPSDRFSAERTGGSVSTLTIQRTQQEDSAVYLCASSTDRDQPQHFGDGTRLSIL.

J is TRBJ1-4 and V is TRBV24-1; 10 bases are a match to TRBD1. CDR3 length equals 14 residues. Germline assignment: CDR1 KGHDR and CDR2 SFDVKD. V shed 7 bases, J shed 10 bases, and the junction held 8 bases outside the gene matches. In DNA form, the CDR3 reads TGTGCCACCAGGGGGGGGACAGGGGCTGGAAAACTGTTTTTT. This sequence encodes CATRGGTGAGKLFF.

The CDR3 loop reads CSARGTSGITDTQYF. In DNA form, the CDR3 reads TGCAGTGCTCGTGGGACTAGCGGGATCACAGATACGCAGTATTTT. This sequence joins TRBV20-1 and TRBJ2-3; 13 bases match TRBD2. V dropped 5 bases and J dropped 2; count of bases not matched to a gene: 4. The CDR3 totals 15 residues. CDR1 and CDR2 from the germline V gene are DFQATT and SNEGSKA (reference sequence).

The gene calls are TRBV7-2 and TRBJ1-1; D unresolved. The CDR3 consists of 14 residues. Trimming took off 1 base at V and 6 bases at J, with 12 bases between the two ends. Germline V gives CDR1 SGHTA, CDR2 FQGNSA. This CDR3 reads CASSLDSPRAEAFF. The DNA of the CDR3 is TGTGCCAGCAGCTTAGATTCTCCTAGAGCTGAAGCTTTCTTT.

This clone was found once. The genes are TRBV5-1 and TRBJ1-2; D not certain. Trimming took off 5 bases at V and 5 bases at J, with 16 bases between the two ends. CDR1 and CDR2 (germline): SGHRS, YFSETQ. This CDR3 contains 14 residues. CDR3 in DNA: TGCGCCAGCAGACAAGAGACGACGGATTATGGCTACACCTTC. Amino acid sequence: CASRQETTDYGYTF.

The chain combines TRBV7-2 with TRBJ1-5; D uncertain. CDR3 size: 13 residues. Germline lookup yields CDR1 SGHTA and CDR2 FQGNSA. V was clipped by 4 bases and J by 0 bases, with 4 bases between them. CDR3 DNA: TGTGCCAGCAGCTATTATAGCAATCAGCCCCAGCATTTT. Translating it yields CASSYYSNQPQHF.

This sequence joins TRBV9 and TRBJ1-2; 11 nucleotides align to TRBD1. In germline, CDR1 is SGDLS, CDR2 YYNGEE. There are 14 residues in the CDR3. After removal of 3 bases from V and 7 bases from J, the junction contained 5 bases not matched to a gene. The CDR3 reads CASSGGQGAVGYTF. The DNA for the CDR3 is TGTGCCAGCAGCGGTGGACAGGGGGCAGTTGGCTACACCTTC.

This clone was counted a single time. The chain recombines TRBV9 with TRBJ1-6, with TRBD1 matching 8 bases. The V gene's germline CDR1 is SGDLS and CDR2 YYNGEE. Germline trimming cut 2 bases from V and 7 bases from J; bases unmatched to any gene: 2. The CDR3 length is 14 residues. The CDR3 nucleotides read TGTGCCAGCAGCGTCCAGGGGGCGAATTCACCCCTCCACTTT. As protein: CASSVQGANSPLHF.

This clone was seen a handful of times. The genes are TRBV7-3 and TRBJ2-7, with D perhaps assigned TRBD1 or TRBD2 (5 bases each). V was pared by 3 bases and J by 9 bases, with 15 bases between. CDR1 is SGHTA and CDR2 is FQGTGA in the germline V gene. This CDR3 has 13 residues. The CDR3 bases are TGTGCCAGCAGCTTTTCGGCTGGGGACGGGCAGTACTTC. It codes for CASSFSAGDGQYF.

This chain joins TRBV19 and TRBJ1-5; D gene uncertain. Looked up from germline, CDR1 is LNHDA and CDR2 is SQIVND (reference sequence). V was trimmed by 6 bases and J by 0 bases, leaving 12 bases between them. This CDR3 spans 15 amino acids. CDR3 coding DNA: TGTGCCAGTAGCCCGACGGTGAATAGCAATCAGCCCCAGCATTTT. This gives the protein CASSPTVNSNQPQHF.